The 7 T cell receptor beta chains reported below all come from one sample, sequenced in a study of blood T cell repertoires in COVID-19. Profiling relied on immunoSEQ multiplex PCR, and the TCRdb table lists in-frame clones only, not all of them. The table records 360,000 or so clones, around 87% of them present only once. The sequencing input was peripheral blood. These receptors were obtained from a young man with active or convalescent COVID-19.

The rearrangement links TRBV7-8 to TRBJ2-5, with D possibly being TRBD2 (6 bases). CDR3 length: 13 amino acids. The ends were cut back, 4 bases at V and 4 bases at J, with 10 bases in the middle. Germline CDR1 SGHVS, CDR2 FQNEAQ. The DNA for the CDR3 is TGTGCCAGCAGCTCCGGAGGGGTAGAGACCCAGTACTTC. Translated, it gives CASSSGGVETQYF.

V gene TRBV5-4 combines with J gene TRBJ2-4; a weak D match, TRBD2 (5 bases). This CDR3 has 15 residues. Germline CDR1 and CDR2: SGHNT and YYREEE (reference sequence). V lost 3 bases, J lost 7 bases, and 17 bases lay in between. CDR3 region: CASSSRPSGLNIQYF. CDR3 coding DNA: TGTGCCAGCAGCTCAAGACCGAGCGGTCTCAACATTCAGTACTTC.

V and J are TRBV7-3 and TRBJ2-2, with 8 bases fitting TRBD2. This CDR3 spans 17 amino acids. Germline-derived CDR1 and CDR2 are SGHTA and FQGTGA. With 0 bases clipped from V and 1 base from J, the junction kept 4 bases outside the gene matches. The CDR3 is CASSLTGLAGNTGELFF. CDR3 nucleotide sequence: TGTGCCAGCAGCTTAACGGGTCTAGCGGGGAACACCGGGGAGCTGTTTTTT.

V and J are TRBV18 and TRBJ2-2, with TRBD1 as a possible D gene (6 bases). This CDR3 comprises 12 residues. V was clipped by 6 bases and J by 6 bases, with 8 bases between them. Germline assignment: CDR1 KGHSH and CDR2 LQKENI. In DNA, the CDR3 is TGTGCCAGCTCCCAGGGGTCCGGGGAGCTGTTTTTT. This sequence encodes CASSQGSGELFF.

The rearrangement links TRBV28 to TRBJ2-1; D is perhaps TRBD2 (5 bases). The CDR3 runs 11 residues. The germline V gene encodes CDR1 MDHEN and CDR2 SYDVKM. Trimming cost V 5 bases and J 9 bases, with 8 bases left between them. CDR3 amino acids: CASSPRGEQFF. The CDR3 DNA is TGTGCCAGCAGTCCCCGGGGTGAGCAGTTCTTC.

The chain links TRBV30 to TRBJ1-4; TRBD1 is a possible D gene (5 bases). V was trimmed by 2 bases and J by 1 base, leaving 14 bases between them. The CDR3 runs 16 residues. Germline V gene sequence: CDR1 GTSNPN, CDR2 SVGIG (reference sequence). CDR3 protein: CAWSTGRGRTNEKLFF. The CDR3, as DNA: TGTGCCTGGAGTACTGGTAGGGGCAGAACTAATGAAAAACTGTTTTTT.

The chain employs TRBV14 and TRBJ2-7; 10 nucleotides agree with TRBD1. The length of the CDR3 is 15 residues. The V gene's germline CDR1 is SGHDN and CDR2 FVKESK. The junction had 3 bases not matched to a gene; V was cut back by 0 bases and J by 4 bases. In nucleotides, the CDR3 is TGTGCCAGCAGCCAAGAGACAGGGGGCGCGTACGAGCAGTACTTC. Its translation is CASSQETGGAYEQYF.